This T cell receptor beta chain appears in the sequencing data of a study of blood T cell repertoires in COVID-19. For the study at large: The cDNA or gDNA used as material had been derived from T cells, B-cell-depleted T cells, or PBMCs.

The germline gives CDR1 MNHNS, CDR2 SASEGT. CDR3 length: 16 amino acids. Trimming pared 4 bases from V and 4 bases from J, leaving 19 bases between. Sequencing was performed with immunoSEQ multiplex PCR; in TCRdb, only in-frame clones are kept and a portion is missing. The data show 350,000 to 450,000 clones, more than 70% seen once. Enrollment of patients from Seattle took place during active infection, with longitudinal follow-up. This chain joins TRBV6-1 and TRBJ1-2; D is ambiguous. The sequence was obtained from a woman between 55 and 75 years old with COVID-19, enrolled during active disease. Sequenced sample: peripheral blood. The CDR3 DNA follows: TGTGCCAGCAGTGCAACATTACAGAGTCTCTTCTATGGCTACACCTTC. Amino acid sequence: CASSATLQSLFYGYTF.